The 20 T cell receptor beta chains in this list originate from one sample, sequenced in a study of blood T cell repertoires in COVID-19. Clones were sequenced by immunoSEQ multiplex PCR, and TCRdb holds only the in-frame ones, with some missing. The sample yields around 110,000 clones, roughly 83% seen once. The sequenced material came from peripheral blood. These receptors all stem from a young man with acute or convalescent COVID-19.

A few counts support this clone. This chain links TRBV6-4 with TRBJ1-1; unclear D gene. The CDR3 contains 13 residues. Germline-derived CDR1 and CDR2 are MRHNA and SNTAGT. Trimming removed 3 bases from V and 6 bases from J, with 11 bases in between. The CDR3 sequence is CASSESLDSEAFF. In DNA, the CDR3 is TGTGCCAGCAGTGAATCTCTGGACTCTGAAGCTTTCTTT.

This chain's CDR3 is CASRSDYSTHNEQFF. The CDR3 coding sequence is TGTGCCAGCAGATCCGACTACTCAACCCACAATGAGCAGTTCTTC. The chain joins TRBV5-4 to TRBJ2-1; D may be TRBD2 (5 bases). CDR3 length equals 15 residues. The germline V gene encodes CDR1 SGHNT and CDR2 YYREEE (reference sequence). V was trimmed by 5 bases and J by 5 bases, leaving 17 bases between them.

The chain is built from TRBV28 and TRBJ1-1, with 10 bases lining up with TRBD1. After removal of 6 bases from V and 4 bases from J, the junction contained 2 bases not matched to a gene. The CDR3 runs to 13 residues. Germline CDR1 reads MDHEN; CDR2 reads SYDVKM. The CDR3 loop is CASRDRGFTEAFF. The DNA for the CDR3 is TGTGCCAGCAGGGACAGGGGGTTCACTGAAGCTTTCTTT.

The chain carries TRBV5-1 and TRBJ1-2; TRBD1 aligns across 8 bases. Germline lookup yields CDR1 SGHRS and CDR2 YFSETQ. The CDR3 has 12 residues. Unmatched junction bases numbered 2, after V lost 4 bases and J lost 6 bases. The CDR3 reads CASSTTGDGYTF. In DNA form, the CDR3 reads TGCGCCAGCAGCACGACAGGGGATGGCTACACCTTC.

The chain uses TRBV5-1 and TRBJ1-2; no reliable D call. Germline loops: CDR1 SGHRS, CDR2 YFSETQ. Trimming removed 0 bases at V and 7 bases at J, with 19 bases between. CDR3 length equals 16 residues. The CDR3, as DNA: TGCGCCAGCAGCTTGGGGAGAGCGGGCCATCAGTCTGGCTACACCTTC. Its translation is CASSLGRAGHQSGYTF.

V is TRBV7-9 and J is TRBJ2-5; 7 bases match TRBD1. The CDR3 length is 13 residues. Germline V gene data show CDR1 as SEHNR and CDR2 as FQNEAQ (reference sequence). J lost 6 bases, V lost 4 bases, and 5 bases had no gene match. The CDR3 spells CASSSRQGQTQYF. CDR3 DNA sequence: TGTGCCAGCAGCTCTCGACAGGGCCAGACCCAGTACTTC.

The V gene is TRBV12-3 or TRBV12-4, the J gene TRBJ2-1; 7 bases align to TRBD1. The J segment lost 8 bases and the V segment lost 5 bases, leaving 3 bases of the junction unmatched. The CDR3 runs 12 residues. The CDR3 sequence: CASSPQGDEQFF. CDR3 coding DNA: TGTGCCAGCAGTCCCCAGGGGGATGAGCAGTTCTTC.

The table lists this clone with a few counts. The chain employs TRBV10-1 and TRBJ2-3; D perhaps matches TRBD2 (5 bases). This CDR3 region has 16 residues. Germline V CDR1 and CDR2: WNHNN, SYGVQD (reference sequence). The V end was cut by 3 bases, the J end by 2 bases, with 15 bases between. CDR3 amino acids: CASSDLSSRDTDTQYF. CDR3 in DNA: TGCGCCAGCAGTGATCTATCTAGTCGGGACACAGATACGCAGTATTTT.

This chain uses TRBV30 with TRBJ1-3; the D is unclear. Trimming removed 4 bases at V and 0 bases at J, with 10 bases between. Germline lookup yields CDR1 GTSNPN and CDR2 SVGIG (reference sequence). The CDR3 runs to 14 residues. CDR3 DNA sequence: TGTGCCTGGATTTCCCGGAGCTCTGGAAACACCATATATTTT. Translating gives CAWISRSSGNTIYF.

The chain joins TRBV4-2 to TRBJ2-5; weak D call: TRBD1 (6 bases). Germline CDR1 LGHNA, CDR2 YNFKEQ. The V and J ends lost 2 bases and 5 bases respectively, with 12 bases between them. CDR3 size: 14 residues. CDR3 sequence (DNA): TGTGCCAGCAGCCAAAATACTAGGGGGGAGACCCAGTACTTC. This translates into CASSQNTRGETQYF.

The chain joins TRBV6-2 or TRBV6-3 to TRBJ2-1; D unclear. Germline CDR1 and CDR2: MNHEY and SVGEGT. V was trimmed by 6 bases and J by 1 base, leaving 13 bases between them. CDR3 length: 15 amino acids. This chain's CDR3 is CASSPRKLSYNEQFF. CDR3 DNA sequence: TGTGCCAGCAGCCCTAGAAAACTTTCCTACAATGAGCAGTTCTTC.

V is TRBV3-1 (or the pseudogene TRBV3-2) and J is TRBJ2-4; D uncertain. There are 14 residues in the CDR3. Deletions cut 8 bases from V and 2 bases from J, with 13 bases between. The germline gives CDR1 LGHDT, CDR2 YNNKEL (reference sequence). This CDR3 reads CASSSRRTKNIQYF. The CDR3 DNA follows: TGTGCCAGCTCCTCTCGGAGAACCAAAAACATTCAGTACTTC.

This clone was seen only a few times. The chain combines TRBV15 with TRBJ2-3; D is perhaps TRBD2 (5 bases). This CDR3 has 14 residues. The germline gives CDR1 LNHNV, CDR2 YYDKDF (reference sequence). The ends were cut back, 3 bases at V and 6 bases at J, with 13 bases in the middle. CDR3 amino acids: CATSRGYASDTQYF. The CDR3 DNA follows: TGTGCCACCAGCAGGGGGTACGCTAGCGATACGCAGTATTTT.

This clone was observed at least ten times. The chain carries TRBV19 and TRBJ1-1, with D perhaps TRBD1 (6 bases). CDR1 LNHDA and CDR2 SQIVND come from the germline V gene (reference sequence). V lost 8 bases to trimming and J lost 0 bases, with 13 bases between them. The CDR3 consists of 14 residues. CDR3 region: CASAGRGMNTEAFF. The CDR3 DNA is TGTGCCAGTGCGGGGAGGGGGATGAACACTGAAGCTTTCTTT.

The chain couples TRBV5-1 to TRBJ2-1; 10 nucleotides match TRBD2. The V and J ends lost 4 bases and 7 bases, in that order; junction bases with no gene match: 5. CDR1 and CDR2 from the germline V gene are SGHRS and YFSETQ. This CDR3 spans 14 amino acids. CDR3 bases: TGCGCCAGCAGCGAGCAACTAGCGGGAAATGAGCAGTTCTTC. This codes for CASSEQLAGNEQFF.

The chain couples TRBV27 to TRBJ1-3; D is ambiguous. Germline values: CDR1 MNHEY, CDR2 SMNVEV (reference sequence). The CDR3 contains 14 residues. The ends were cut back, 2 bases at V and 4 bases at J, with 9 bases in the middle. The CDR3 coding sequence is TGTGCCAGCAGTTTAGGAGTTTCCGGAAACACCATATATTTT. As protein: CASSLGVSGNTIYF.

The chain combines TRBV3-1 (or the pseudogene TRBV3-2) with TRBJ1-5, with 12 bases identical to TRBD1. V shed 0 bases and J 7 bases; nucleotides not matched to a gene: 13. Per germline, CDR1 LGHDT and CDR2 YNNKEL (reference sequence). The CDR3 extends over 19 amino acids. The CDR3 region has the DNA TGTGCCAGCAGCCAAGAAAGAAACCGGGACAGGGGGCTTTTACAGCCCCAGCATTTT. The encoded protein is CASSQERNRDRGLLQPQHF.

This rearrangement joins TRBV5-1 to TRBJ2-2; TRBD1 agrees at 10 bases. J gave up 4 bases and V 3 bases, and 6 bases lay outside the gene matches. This CDR3 contains 16 residues. Germline assignment: CDR1 SGHRS and CDR2 YFSETQ. The chain's CDR3 is CASSSSTGGPTGELFF. CDR3 nucleotides: TGCGCCAGCAGCTCCTCGACAGGGGGCCCCACCGGGGAGCTGTTTTTT.

The count of this clone is one. This chain uses TRBV11-1 with TRBJ1-1; D is ambiguous. The V and J ends lost 2 bases and 4 bases respectively, with 17 bases between them. This CDR3 has 16 residues. Germline V gene lookup returns CDR1 SGHAT and CDR2 FQDESV (reference sequence). In nucleotides, the CDR3 is TGTGCCAGCAGCTTAATTTTTGGCGATCCGGGCACTGAAGCTTTCTTT. Translating gives CASSLIFGDPGTEAFF.

The CDR3 loop is CASLAERNNEQFF. CDR3 coding DNA: TGTGCCAGTCTGGCAGAGCGAAACAATGAGCAGTTCTTC. The chain has TRBV2 and TRBJ2-1; D remains unclear. Germline CDR1 is SNHLY and CDR2 is FYNNEI. The CDR3 is made up of 13 amino acids. Trimming took off 9 bases at V and 5 bases at J, with 14 bases between the two ends.